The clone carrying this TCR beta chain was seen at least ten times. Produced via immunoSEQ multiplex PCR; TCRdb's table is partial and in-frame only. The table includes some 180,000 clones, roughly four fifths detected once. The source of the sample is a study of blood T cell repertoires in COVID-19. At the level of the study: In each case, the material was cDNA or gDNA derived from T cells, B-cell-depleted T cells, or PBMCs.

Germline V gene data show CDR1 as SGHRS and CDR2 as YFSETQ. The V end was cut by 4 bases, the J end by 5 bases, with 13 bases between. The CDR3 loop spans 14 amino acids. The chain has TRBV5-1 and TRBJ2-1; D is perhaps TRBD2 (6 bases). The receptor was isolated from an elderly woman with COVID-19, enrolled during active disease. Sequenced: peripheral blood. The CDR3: CASSVAGTHNEQFF. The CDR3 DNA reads TGCGCCAGCAGCGTAGCCGGGACTCACAATGAGCAGTTCTTC.